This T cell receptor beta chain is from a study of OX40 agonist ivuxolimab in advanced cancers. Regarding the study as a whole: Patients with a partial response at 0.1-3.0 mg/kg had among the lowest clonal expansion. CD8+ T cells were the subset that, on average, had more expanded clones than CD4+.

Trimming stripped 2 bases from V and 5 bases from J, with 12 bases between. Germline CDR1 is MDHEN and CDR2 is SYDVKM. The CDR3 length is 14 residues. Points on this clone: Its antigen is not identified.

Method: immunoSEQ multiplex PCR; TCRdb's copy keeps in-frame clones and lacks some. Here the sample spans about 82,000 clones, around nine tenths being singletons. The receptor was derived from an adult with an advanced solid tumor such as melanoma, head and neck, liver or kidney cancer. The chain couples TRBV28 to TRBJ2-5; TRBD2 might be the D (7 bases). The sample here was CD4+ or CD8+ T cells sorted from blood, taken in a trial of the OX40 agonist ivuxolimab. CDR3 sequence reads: CASSLAQGGETQYF. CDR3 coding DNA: TGTGCCAGCAGTTTAGCACAGGGAGGGGAGACCCAGTACTTC. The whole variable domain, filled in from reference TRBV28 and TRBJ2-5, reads DVKVTQSSRYLVKRTGEKVFLECVQDMDHENMFWYRQDPGLGLRLIYFSYDVKMKEKGDIPEGYSVSREKKERFSLILESASTNQTSMYLCASSLAQGGETQYFGPGTRLLVL.